The clone carrying this T cell receptor beta chain was seen a handful of times. Its antigen is unknown. Germline CDR1 ENHRY, CDR2 SYGVKD. The CDR3 totals 13 residues. Trimming removed 5 bases at V and 6 bases at J, with 11 bases between. The sample comes from a study of T cell repertoires in cytomegalovirus infection. Study details: From public TCR beta signatures came an indication of both CMV infection and matching HLA type.

In TCRdb, the reads were re-called with MiXCR into one record per CDR3 protein. The table records approximately 990,000 distinct CDR3 sequences, more than 25% of them present only once. Material: cultured CD8+ T cells from PBMCs, obtained from culture after CMV antigen stimulation. V and J are TRBV10-3 and TRBJ2-4, with TRBD1 as a possible D gene (5 bases). The TCR sequence derives from a human donor in good health (CMV status not recorded). Some clones in this sample may be carry-over from other donors' samples. The CDR3 loop is CAISQDTSNIQYF. In DNA, the CDR3 is TGTGCCATCAGTCAGGACACCTCAAACATTCAGTACTTC.